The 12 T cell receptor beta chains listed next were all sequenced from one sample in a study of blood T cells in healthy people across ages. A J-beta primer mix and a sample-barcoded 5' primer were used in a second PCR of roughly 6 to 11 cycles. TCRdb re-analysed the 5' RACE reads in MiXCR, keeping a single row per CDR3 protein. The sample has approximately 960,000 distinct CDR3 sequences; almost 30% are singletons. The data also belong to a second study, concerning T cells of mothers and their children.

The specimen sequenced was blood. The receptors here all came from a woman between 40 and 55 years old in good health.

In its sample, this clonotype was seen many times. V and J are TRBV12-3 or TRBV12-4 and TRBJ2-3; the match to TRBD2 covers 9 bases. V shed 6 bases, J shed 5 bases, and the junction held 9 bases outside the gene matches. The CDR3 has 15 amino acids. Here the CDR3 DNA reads TGTGCCAGCAGCGCGGGGGGGCATTCTAAAGATACGCAGTATTTT. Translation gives CASSAGGHSKDTQYF.

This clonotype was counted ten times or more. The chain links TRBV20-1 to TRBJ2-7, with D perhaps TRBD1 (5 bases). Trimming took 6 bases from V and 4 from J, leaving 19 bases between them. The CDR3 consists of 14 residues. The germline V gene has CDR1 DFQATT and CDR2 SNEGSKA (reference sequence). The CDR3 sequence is CSAPDTKASYEQYF. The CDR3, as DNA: TGCAGTGCACCGGACACCAAAGCTTCGTACGAGCAGTACTTC.

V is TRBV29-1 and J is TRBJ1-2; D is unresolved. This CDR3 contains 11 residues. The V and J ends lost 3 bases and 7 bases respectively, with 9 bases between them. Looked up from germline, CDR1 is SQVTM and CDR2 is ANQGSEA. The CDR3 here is CSVDRTCGYTF. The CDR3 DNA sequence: TGCAGCGTTGACAGAACATGTGGCTACACCTTC.

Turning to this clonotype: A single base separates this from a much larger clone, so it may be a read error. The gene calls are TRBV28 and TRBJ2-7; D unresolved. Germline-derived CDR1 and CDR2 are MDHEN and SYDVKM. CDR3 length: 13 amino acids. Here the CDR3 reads CVSSLPFSYEQYF. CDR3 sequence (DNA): TGTGTCAGCAGTTTACCGTTCTCCTACGAGCAGTACTTC.

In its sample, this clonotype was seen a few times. The CDR3 sequence: CSAQGLAGTDTQYF. CDR3 nucleotide sequence: TGCAGTGCCCAAGGACTAGCGGGCACAGATACGCAGTATTTT. The chain links TRBV20-1 to TRBJ2-3; 10 positions agree with TRBD2. The CDR3 totals 14 residues. Per germline, CDR1 DFQATT and CDR2 SNEGSKA (reference sequence). V shed 6 bases and J 1 base; nucleotides not matched to a gene: 4.

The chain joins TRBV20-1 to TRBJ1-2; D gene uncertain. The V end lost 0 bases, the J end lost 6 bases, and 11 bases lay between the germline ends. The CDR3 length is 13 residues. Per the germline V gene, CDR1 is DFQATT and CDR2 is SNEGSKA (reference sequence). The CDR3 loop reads CSARDVRGNGYTF. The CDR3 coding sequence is TGCAGTGCTAGAGATGTGAGAGGGAATGGCTACACCTTC.

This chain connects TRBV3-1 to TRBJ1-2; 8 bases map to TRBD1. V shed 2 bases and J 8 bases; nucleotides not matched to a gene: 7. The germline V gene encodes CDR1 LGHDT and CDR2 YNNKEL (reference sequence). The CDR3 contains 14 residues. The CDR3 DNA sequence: TGTGCCAGCAGCCAAAGAGCAGGGGGCGAAGGCTACACCTTC. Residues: CASSQRAGGEGYTF. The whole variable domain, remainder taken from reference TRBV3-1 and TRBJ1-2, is DTAVSQTPKYLVTQMGNDKSIKCEQNLGHDTMYWYKQDSKKFLKIMFSYNNKELIINETVPNRFSPKSPDKAHLNLHINSLELGDSAVYFCASSQRAGGEGYTFGSGTRLTVV.

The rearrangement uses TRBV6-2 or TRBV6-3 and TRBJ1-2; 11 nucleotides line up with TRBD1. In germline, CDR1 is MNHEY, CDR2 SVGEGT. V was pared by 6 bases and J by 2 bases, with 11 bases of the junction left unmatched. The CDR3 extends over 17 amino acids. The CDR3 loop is CASRGAEGTGGNYGYTF. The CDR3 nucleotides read TGTGCCAGCAGAGGGGCGGAAGGGACAGGGGGAAACTATGGCTACACCTTC.

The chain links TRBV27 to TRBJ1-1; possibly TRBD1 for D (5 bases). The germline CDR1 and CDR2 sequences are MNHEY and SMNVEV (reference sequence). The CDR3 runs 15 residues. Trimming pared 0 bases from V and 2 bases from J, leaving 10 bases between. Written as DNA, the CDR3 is TGTGCCAGCAGTTTATCGGGGGGGATTAACACTGAAGCTTTCTTT. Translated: CASSLSGGINTEAFF.

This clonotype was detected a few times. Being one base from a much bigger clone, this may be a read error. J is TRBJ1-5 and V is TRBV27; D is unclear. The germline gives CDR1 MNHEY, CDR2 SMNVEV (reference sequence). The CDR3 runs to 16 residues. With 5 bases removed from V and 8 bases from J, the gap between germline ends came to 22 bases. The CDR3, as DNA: TGTGCCAGCAGTCCTTCGTTACAAGGGCGGAGGGAGCCCCAGCATTTT. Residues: CASSPSLQGRREPQHF.

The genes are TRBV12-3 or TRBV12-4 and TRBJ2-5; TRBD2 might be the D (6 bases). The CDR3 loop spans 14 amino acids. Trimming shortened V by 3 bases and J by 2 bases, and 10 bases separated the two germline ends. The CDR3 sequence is CASSFGTFQETQYF. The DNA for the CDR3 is TGTGCCAGCAGTTTTGGGACTTTTCAAGAGACCCAGTACTTC.

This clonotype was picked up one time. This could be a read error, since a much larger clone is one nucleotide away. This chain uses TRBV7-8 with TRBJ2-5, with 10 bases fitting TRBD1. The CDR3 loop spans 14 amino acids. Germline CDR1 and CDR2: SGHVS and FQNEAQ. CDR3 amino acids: CASSATGGRETRYF. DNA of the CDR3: TGTGCCAGCAGCGCGACAGGGGGCAGGGAGACCCGGTACTTC.